The 5 T cell receptor beta chains reported below all come from one sample, sequenced in a study of blood T cells in healthy people across ages. The second PCR ran roughly 6 to 11 cycles with a sample-barcoded 5' primer and J-beta primers. TCRdb re-analysed the 5' RACE reads in MiXCR, keeping a single row per CDR3 protein. Of about 1,400,000 distinct CDR3 sequences listed, roughly 59% are singletons. The specimen sequenced was blood. The receptor set was obtained from a man between 18 and 35 years old in good health.

The chain employs TRBV28 and TRBJ2-4; weak D call: TRBD2 (5 bases). The J call may not be correct, given that the DNA end is closer to TRBJ2-7. CDR3 length equals 16 residues. Germline CDR1 is MDHEN and CDR2 is SYDVKM. CDR3 coding DNA: TGTGCCAGCAGCGTGGCGGGCGGTCGAGTAATGTACGAGCAGTACTTC. Translated: CASSVAGGRVMYEQYF.

The gene calls are TRBV20-1 and TRBJ2-5; the D gene could be TRBD1 or TRBD2 (5 bases each). Germline V gives CDR1 DFQATT, CDR2 SNEGSKA (reference sequence). The CDR3 length is 12 residues. The V and J ends lost 2 bases and 4 bases respectively, with 8 bases between them. The CDR3 DNA is TGCAGTGCTAGACCTGGGGGAGAGACCCAGTACTTC. As protein: CSARPGGETQYF.

This clonotype was seen at least ten times. The chain has TRBV7-2 and TRBJ2-7; 8 nucleotides line up with TRBD1. CDR1 is SGHTA and CDR2 is FQGNSA in the germline V gene. V gave up 5 bases and J gave up 6 bases; unmatched junction bases: 12. This CDR3 is built from 15 residues. This chain's CDR3 is CASSPQATGVVEQYF. CDR3 DNA sequence: TGTGCCAGCAGCCCCCAAGCGACAGGGGTGGTCGAGCAGTACTTC.

The V and J genes are TRBV6-1 and TRBJ1-1, with D possibly being TRBD1 (5 bases). CDR3 size: 14 residues. V dropped 5 bases and J dropped 8 bases, with 18 bases sitting between them. The germline V gene encodes CDR1 MNHNS and CDR2 SASEGT. The CDR3 protein is CASSFDIPGDEAFF. The CDR3 coding sequence is TGTGCCAGCAGTTTTGACATACCGGGGGACGAAGCTTTCTTT.

This chain uses TRBV27 with TRBJ2-5; TRBD2 might be the D (5 bases). The CDR3 is made up of 14 amino acids. Germline V CDR1 and CDR2: MNHEY, SMNVEV (reference sequence). V lost 5 bases to trimming and J lost 5 bases, with 15 bases between them. CDR3 residues: CASSPVVGEETQYF. DNA of the CDR3: TGTGCCAGCAGTCCCGTAGTGGGAGAGGAGACCCAGTACTTC.